This T cell receptor beta chain was found in a study of spatial heterogeneity in lung cancer. In the study overall: Each unique TCR and UMI combination was seen more than ten times on average in raw reads.

Study results and limitations: The study found ubiquitous expanded tumor TCRs in blood more at resection than follow-up.

Specified time point: sample taken at primary tumor resection. Researchers sequenced whole RNA taken from tumor, nontumor lung or frozen PBMC without sorting. The CDR3 runs 14 residues. V was trimmed by 6 bases and J by 8 bases, leaving 20 bases between them. In germline, CDR1 is DFQATT, CDR2 SNEGSKA (reference sequence). As to this clonotype: Its antigen is currently unknown.

Every cDNA TCR molecule received its own unique molecular identifier. TCRdb reanalysed the 5' RACE reads using MiXCR and keeps one entry per CDR3 protein. Of more than 85,000 distinct CDR3 sequences listed, approximately 8.5% are singletons. The source was PBMCs, collected at surgery. The sequence was collected from a male donor with early-stage non-small cell lung cancer. The V call is TRBV20-1, the J call TRBJ2-1; tentatively, D is TRBD2 (5 bases). CDR3 residues: CSAADRGKSHEQFF. CDR3 sequence (DNA): TGCAGTGCCGCGGACCGGGGAAAGTCGCATGAGCAGTTCTTC.